A selection of T cell receptor beta chains follows, all from one sample in a study of cytomegalovirus exposure and HLA in healthy donors. Only in-frame clones appear in the TCRdb table, and some are missing; sequencing was by immunoSEQ multiplex PCR. Of tens of thousands of clones in the sample, 90% to 95% were seen once. The source material was PBMCs. The receptors were gathered from a woman between 18 and 29 years old in good health and CMV-seronegative. Each CDR3 is given with its conserved first and last residue. The D gene is left open where the match is weak. Size values are once, few and many counts, or a class for expanded clones, and some rows have none.

TRBJ2-1 TRBV6-6 TRBD2 - CASSGGADEQFF TGTGCCAGTTCGGGGGGGGCCGATGAGCAGTTCTTC
TRBJ2-3 TRBV5-1 TRBD2 once CASSSLRRGADTQYF TGCGCCAGCAGCTCTCTAAGACGGGGGGCAGATACGCAGTATTTT
TRBJ1-1 TRBV5-6 - - CASSLSQGTEAFF TGTGCCAGCAGCTTGTCTCAGGGCACTGAAGCTTTCTTT
TRBJ1-1 TRBV15 TRBD1 - CATSRTTGFLNTEAFF TGTGCCACCAGCAGGACGACAGGGTTTCTGAACACTGAAGCTTTCTTT
TRBJ2-3 TRBV7-2 TRBD2 - CASSSGTSRQDTQYF TGTGCCAGCAGCTCTGGGACTAGTCGTCAAGATACGCAGTATTTT
TRBJ1-5 TRBV15 - - CATSRDDQPQHF TGTGCCACCAGCAGAGACGATCAGCCCCAGCATTTT
TRBJ1-1 TRBV5-1 - - CASSWGLPQGLSTEAFF TGCGCCAGCAGCTGGGGCCTACCCCAGGGGTTGAGCACTGAAGCTTTCTTT
TRBJ1-1 TRBV5-1 - - CASSSRGNTEAFF TGCGCCAGCAGCTCAAGGGGGAACACTGAAGCTTTCTTT
TRBJ2-3 TRBV5-1 TRBD2 - CASSPTSVPRTDTQYF TGCGCCAGCAGCCCTACTAGCGTTCCCCGCACAGATACGCAGTATTTT
TRBJ2-7 TRBV5-1 - - CASRSGEGSAYEQYF TGCGCCAGCAGATCCGGAGAGGGTTCCGCCTACGAGCAGTACTTC
TRBJ2-2 TRBV10-3 - - CAIVPGDTGELFF TGTGCCATCGTCCCGGGAGATACCGGGGAGCTGTTTTTT
TRBJ1-3 TRBV11-2 - - CASRATGNTIYF TGTGCCAGCAGGGCCACTGGAAACACCATATATTTT
TRBJ1-4 TRBV15 - - CATSRELGSKANEKLFF TGTGCCACCAGCAGAGAGCTGGGGAGCAAAGCTAATGAAAAACTGTTTTTT
TRBJ2-5 TRBV7-8 TRBD1 - CASSRDRQETQYF TGTGCCAGCAGCCGGGACAGACAAGAGACCCAGTACTTC
TRBJ1-1 TRBV27 TRBD1 - CASSIRTGNPEAFF TGTGCCAGCAGTATTCGGACAGGGAACCCTGAAGCTTTCTTT
TRBJ2-7 TRBV5-5 - - CASSDSPSSYEQYF TGTGCCAGCAGCGACAGTCCCTCTTCCTACGAGCAGTACTTC
TRBJ1-1 TRBV19 TRBD1 once CASSIDFGTGGTEAFF TGTGCCAGTAGTATAGATTTCGGGACAGGGGGAACTGAAGCTTTCTTT
TRBJ1-1 TRBV5-5 TRBD1 - CASSRDRGQMGAEAFF TGTGCCAGCAGCCGGGACAGGGGGCAGATGGGCGCTGAAGCTTTCTTT
TRBJ2-1 TRBV4-1 - few CASSQDNRGGYNEQFF TGCGCCAGCAGCCAAGATAACAGGGGGGGGTACAATGAGCAGTTCTTC
TRBJ1-5 TRBV14 TRBD1 - CASSQDGAGRTGTYYQPQHF TGTGCCAGCAGCCAAGATGGAGCGGGAAGGACAGGGACGTACTATCAGCCCCAGCATTTT
TRBJ1-1 TRBV4-1 TRBD1 - CASSQDPGGKVVTEAFF TGCGCCAGCAGCCAAGACCCAGGGGGGAAGGTGGTCACTGAAGCTTTCTTT
TRBJ2-1 TRBV19 - - CASSIIGGTATNEQFF TGTGCCAGTAGTATAATTGGGGGGACAGCCACCAATGAGCAGTTCTTC
TRBJ1-5 TRBV7-2 - - CASSSTGIVPQHF TGTGCCAGCAGCTCGACAGGTATTGTGCCCCAGCATTTT
TRBJ2-3 TRBV7-8 TRBD2 - CASSLLAGGYTDTQYF TGTGCCAGCAGCTTACTAGCGGGGGGGTACACAGATACGCAGTATTTT
TRBJ2-5 TRBV15 TRBD2 - CATSRGGGSETQYF TGTGCCACCAGCAGAGGCGGGGGGTCGGAGACCCAGTACTTC
TRBJ2-6 TRBV5-1 TRBD2 - CASSLIGAGGPFGANVLTF TGCGCCAGCAGCTTGATCGGAGCGGGAGGGCCCTTTGGGGCCAACGTCCTGACTTTC
TRBJ2-7 TRBV19 - - CASSPPRGTLLEQYF TGTGCCAGTAGCCCTCCCAGGGGAACCCTATTAGAGCAGTACTTC
TRBJ2-3 TRBV18 - - CASSPSRGGTDTQYF TGTGCCAGCTCACCTTCTCGCGGGGGCACAGATACGCAGTATTTT
TRBJ2-5 TRBV7-9 - - CASSQGRGRGETQYF TGTGCCAGCAGCCAAGGCCGGGGAAGAGGAGAGACCCAGTACTTC
TRBJ2-7 TRBV6-5 TRBD1 - CASSYTLGDSSYEQYF TGTGCCAGCAGTTACACCCTTGGGGACAGTTCCTACGAGCAGTACTTC
TRBJ1-2 TRBV2 - - CASKTGRNYGYTF TGTGCCAGCAAGACAGGCCGCAACTATGGCTACACCTTC
TRBJ2-2 TRBV7-7 TRBD1 - CASSEDRGRTGELFF TGTGCCAGCAGCGAGGACAGGGGCAGGACCGGGGAGCTGTTTTTT
TRBJ2-7 TRBV11-2 - once CASSLDYYSSYEQYF TGTGCCAGCAGCTTAGATTACTACTCCTCCTACGAGCAGTACTTC
TRBJ2-2 TRBV20-1 TRBD2 - CSAGGVGELFF TGCAGTGCTGGGGGGGTCGGGGAGCTGTTTTTT
TRBJ1-2 TRBV7-8 TRBD1 - CASSPRQGEGYTF TGTGCCAGCAGCCCCAGACAGGGAGAGGGCTACACCTTC
TRBJ2-1 TRBV6-1 TRBD1 - CASSGTASYNEQFF TGTGCCAGCAGCGGGACAGCCTCCTACAATGAGCAGTTCTTC
TRBJ2-7 TRBV19 - few CASGRGDYEQYF TGTGCCAGCGGCAGGGGAGACTACGAGCAGTACTTC
TRBJ1-6 TRBV18 TRBD1 - CASSPDRENSPLHF TGTGCCAGCTCACCGGACAGGGAGAATTCACCCCTCCACTTT
TRBJ1-1 TRBV5-1 TRBD1 - CASSGTGATEAFF TGCGCCAGCAGTGGTACAGGGGCCACTGAAGCTTTCTTT
TRBJ1-2 TRBV11-2 TRBD1 - CASSRNAGGAIYGYTF TGTGCCAGCAGCCGAAACGCAGGGGGCGCGATCTATGGCTACACCTTC
TRBJ1-4 TRBV6-1 - - CASSDPFGNPGTNEKLFF TGTGCCAGCAGTGACCCGTTCGGGAACCCCGGGACTAATGAAAAACTGTTTTTT
TRBJ1-1 TRBV5-1 - - CASSLDRLNTEAFF TGCGCCAGCAGCTTAGACAGGCTAAACACTGAAGCTTTCTTT
TRBJ2-7 TRBV5-6 TRBD1 - CASSRTGAESSYEQYF TGTGCCAGCAGTCGGACAGGGGCGGAGAGCTCCTACGAGCAGTACTTC
TRBJ2-3 TRBV7-2 TRBD2 - CASSLGLAGGSSTDTQYF TGTGCCAGCAGCTTAGGACTAGCGGGGGGGTCTAGCACAGATACGCAGTATTTT